This T cell receptor (beta chain) was found in a study of blood T cell repertoires in COVID-19. In the study overall: COVID-19 samples, acute and convalescent, were from the United States, Italy and Spain. Sources were T cells, B-cell-depleted T cells, or PBMCs; the material itself was cDNA or gDNA.

Resolution of symptoms, clearance, or two negative PCRs was present in recovered Cohort 3 donors. Profiled with immunoSEQ multiplex PCR; TCRdb holds only in-frame clones, not every one. The sample lists 200,000 to 250,000 clones, about 88% seen once, with around 2.7% in the top ten. The clonotype comes from a woman aged 30 to 39 who had recovered from COVID-19. Input material: PBMCs or T cells enriched from blood (not recorded which).

In DNA, the CDR3 is TGTGCCAGCAGCCCCCTAGGGACTAGCGGGGGGTACGAGCAGTACTTC. Protein product: CASSPLGTSGGYEQYF. The V call is TRBV7-7, the J call TRBJ2-7, with 15 nucleotides matching TRBD2. The CDR3 spans 16 residues. Germline V gives CDR1 SSHAT, CDR2 FNYEAQ (reference sequence). Germline trimming cut 5 bases from V and 4 bases from J; bases unmatched to any gene: 6.